This entry lists 28 T cell receptor beta chains sequenced from one sample in a study of blood T cells in healthy people across ages. It was with a sample-barcoded 5' primer and a J-beta primer mix that a second PCR of roughly 7 to 12 cycles was run. TCRdb reprocessed the 5' RACE reads via MiXCR and lists one record per CDR3 protein. The sample records about 570,000 distinct CDR3 sequences, 25% to 30% being singletons. Sequenced material: blood. The receptors stem from a woman between 70 and 85 years old in good health.

The chain recombines TRBV3-1 with TRBJ1-2; D is possibly TRBD1 (5 bases). V gave up 1 base and J gave up 6 bases, with 15 bases separating them. This CDR3 contains 15 residues. From germline, CDR1 is LGHDT and CDR2 YNNKEL (reference sequence). CDR3 bases: TGTGCCAGCAGCCAAGGGGAGGGGATCAGTAATGGCTACACCTTC. Residues: CASSQGEGISNGYTF.

This chain joins TRBV6-6 and TRBJ2-1; no firm D call. Per germline, CDR1 MNHNY and CDR2 SVGAGI (reference sequence). Trimming took off 6 bases at V and 5 bases at J, with 5 bases between the two ends. This CDR3 comprises 11 residues. The CDR3 is CASREDNEQFF. DNA for the CDR3: TGTGCCAGCAGAGAAGACAATGAGCAGTTCTTC.

This clonotype was counted between two and nine times. An end of the junction differs from the germline gene, which may be a read error. This rearrangement joins TRBV7-2 to TRBJ2-7; tentative D call: TRBD1 (5 bases). This CDR3 spans 17 amino acids. Per germline, CDR1 SGHTA and CDR2 FQGNSA. The CDR3 sequence is CASSLEQAGRNSYEQYF. In nucleotides, the CDR3 is TGTGCCAGCAGCTTAGAACAGGCAGGCCGAAATTCCTATGAGCAGTACTTC.

This clonotype appeared a few times. The V gene is TRBV2, the J gene TRBJ2-1; D is unresolved. The CDR3 totals 14 residues. Per the germline V gene, CDR1 is SNHLY and CDR2 is FYNNEI. Trimming shortened V by 1 base and J by 2 bases, and 6 bases separated the two germline ends. The DNA for the CDR3 is TGTGCCAGCAGTGAAGATGGGCCCTACAATGAGCAGTTCTTC. The encoded protein is CASSEDGPYNEQFF.

The chain recombines TRBV4-1 with TRBJ2-7, with 7 nucleotides matching TRBD1. The CDR3 consists of 15 residues. The germline V gene encodes CDR1 MGHRA and CDR2 YSYEKL. J was trimmed by 1 base and V by 2 bases; bases with no gene match: 5. In DNA form, the CDR3 reads TGCGCCAGCAGCCAACACGACAGGGCGTCCTACGAGCAGTACTTC. Protein sequence: CASSQHDRASYEQYF.

V and J are TRBV7-2 and TRBJ2-1, with D possibly TRBD2 on 6 matching bases. V was clipped by 4 bases and J by 3 bases, with 13 bases between them. Per germline, CDR1 SGHTA and CDR2 FQGNSA. CDR3 length equals 15 residues. CDR3 region: CASSSVGGNYNEQFF. The DNA for the CDR3 is TGTGCCAGCAGCTCCGTGGGGGGTAACTACAATGAGCAGTTCTTC. The whole variable domain, remainder taken from reference TRBV7-2 and TRBJ2-1, is GAGVSQSPSNKVTEKGKDVELRCDPISGHTALYWYRQSLGQGLEFLIYFQGNSAPDKSGLPSDRFSAERTGGSVSTLTIQRTQQEDSAVYLCASSSVGGNYNEQFFGPGTRLTVL.

The CDR3 nucleotides are TGTGCCAGCAGCGTTACCGGGAGCCCCGGGGGAAAACTGTTTTTT. Its protein product is CASSVTGSPGGKLFF. This chain links TRBV9 with TRBJ1-4; TRBD1 might be the D (5 bases). The CDR3 runs 15 residues. The V and J ends lost 2 bases and 10 bases respectively, with 18 bases between them. Germline assignment: CDR1 SGDLS and CDR2 YYNGEE. Full variable domain (missing parts from reference TRBV9 and TRBJ1-4): DSGVTQTPKHLITATGQRVTLRCSPRSGDLSVYWYQQSLDQGLQFLIQYYNGEERAKGNILERFSAQQFPDLHSELNLSSLELGDSALYFCASSVTGSPGGKLFFGSGTQLSVL.

The V gene is TRBV4-2, the J gene TRBJ2-3; 7 bases align to TRBD2. With V trimmed by 4 bases and J by 4 bases, 14 bases remained unmatched. The CDR3 is made up of 17 amino acids. Germline V gene sequence: CDR1 LGHNA, CDR2 YNFKEQ. The DNA of the CDR3 is TGTGCCAGCAGCCGGACAACGGGGGGACGGAGCGCAGATACGCAGTATTTT. Protein sequence: CASSRTTGGRSADTQYF.

The V and J genes are TRBV2 and TRBJ1-3, with 8 bases fitting TRBD1. Losses at the gene ends were 4 bases for V and 7 bases for J; bases not matched to a gene: 9. Germline CDR1 reads SNHLY; CDR2 reads FYNNEI. The CDR3 extends over 15 amino acids. The CDR3 spells CASSVQGAGGNTIYF. Here the CDR3 DNA reads TGTGCCAGCAGTGTTCAGGGGGCCGGTGGGAACACCATATATTTT.

This clonotype turned up a few times. This chain joins TRBV12-3 or TRBV12-4 and TRBJ1-2; the D is unclear. The V end was cut by 3 bases, the J end by 5 bases, with 7 bases between. This CDR3 is 12 amino acids long. CDR3 DNA sequence: TGTGCCAGCAGTTTTAGGGAGTATGGCTACACCTTC. It specifies CASSFREYGYTF.

The genes are TRBV27 and TRBJ1-6; D is possibly TRBD1 (5 bases). The CDR3 has 15 residues. V shed 0 bases and J shed 4 bases, with 7 bases lying between them. Per germline, CDR1 MNHEY and CDR2 SMNVEV (reference sequence). The DNA of the CDR3 is TGTGCCAGCAGTTTATCGAGGGGATATAATTCACCCCTCCACTTT. It yields the protein CASSLSRGYNSPLHF.

The gene calls are TRBV7-9 and TRBJ2-5; 11 nucleotides align to TRBD2. Germline loops: CDR1 SEHNR, CDR2 FQNEAQ (reference sequence). The CDR3 is 16 amino acids. The V segment lost 5 bases and the J segment 4 bases; nucleotides outside the gene matches: 9. As DNA, the CDR3 is TGTGCCAGCAGCACCTTAGCGGGGGGGCCGTCAGAGACCCAGTACTTC. Protein product: CASSTLAGGPSETQYF.

The V call is TRBV3-1, the J call TRBJ2-5; 7 nucleotides agree with TRBD1. TRBJ2-7 matches the DNA end more closely, so the J call is doubtful. The germline CDR1 and CDR2 sequences are LGHDT and YNNKEL (reference sequence). The CDR3 contains 15 residues. The CDR3 nucleotides are TGTGCCAGCAGCCACGAGACAGGGTTTCAGTACGAGCAGTACTTC. Protein: CASSHETGFQYEQYF.

The chain uses TRBV12-3 or TRBV12-4 and TRBJ1-1, with D tentatively TRBD1 (5 bases). V dropped 6 bases and J dropped 1 base, with 9 bases sitting between them. This CDR3 region has 13 residues. CDR3 DNA sequence: TGTGCCAGCAGACCCAGGGAGAACACTGAAGCTTTCTTT. Its translation: CASRPRENTEAFF.

This clonotype was counted a few times. The J gene is TRBJ2-1, the V gene TRBV2; D might be TRBD1 or TRBD2, each matching 6 bases. Germline assignment: CDR1 SNHLY and CDR2 FYNNEI. CDR3 length equals 14 residues. V lost 9 bases and J lost 3, with 15 bases in between. CDR3 region: CASHPGGGYNEQFF. The CDR3, as DNA: TGTGCCAGTCATCCCGGGGGCGGCTACAATGAGCAGTTCTTC.

This clonotype has just a few counts. The chain couples TRBV4-3 to TRBJ1-4; a weak D match, TRBD1 (5 bases). Looked up from germline, CDR1 is LGHNA and CDR2 is YSLEER. V lost 6 bases and J lost 4, with 24 bases in between. The CDR3 has 18 residues. In DNA form, the CDR3 reads TGCGCCAGCAGTCAAACGGGAGGGGCAGCTGTCCATAATGAAAAACTGTTTTTT. Amino acid sequence: CASSQTGGAAVHNEKLFF.

As to this clonotype: The germline gene is not matched at one end of the junction; a read error may be the cause. The chain uses TRBV7-2 and TRBJ2-2; the D gene is possibly TRBD2 (5 bases). The CDR3 runs to 13 residues. The germline V gene has CDR1 SGHTA and CDR2 FQGNSA. The CDR3 sequence is CASSHMNTGELFF. The CDR3 region has the DNA TGTGCCAGCAGCCACATGAACACCGGGGAGTTGTTTTTT.

This clonotype was recorded a few times. This chain uses TRBV12-3 or TRBV12-4 with TRBJ1-2; 8 bases are shared with TRBD1. The V and J ends lost 4 bases and 6 bases, in that order; junction bases with no gene match: 4. This CDR3 region has 13 residues. The CDR3 DNA reads TGTGCCAGCAGTTCGTCGGACAGGGATGGCTACACCTTC. It specifies CASSSSDRDGYTF.

The rearrangement links TRBV20-1 to TRBJ1-1; no clear D gene. The CDR3 length is 13 residues. The germline V and J ends were trimmed by 5 bases and 0 bases, with 10 bases remaining between them. From germline, CDR1 is DFQATT and CDR2 SNEGSKA (reference sequence). CDR3 DNA sequence: TGCAGTGCTTCCCAAACCGTGAACACTGAAGCTTTCTTT. As protein: CSASQTVNTEAFF.

This clonotype turned up a few times. J is TRBJ1-2 and V is TRBV5-6; no clear D. Trimming shortened V by 4 bases and J by 4 bases, and 17 bases separated the two germline ends. The CDR3 sequence is 15 residues long. Germline assignment: CDR1 SGHDT and CDR2 YYEEEE. The CDR3 reads CASSPYVRGSYGYTF. The CDR3 DNA is TGTGCCAGCAGCCCGTACGTTCGCGGTTCCTATGGCTACACCTTC.

The chain links TRBV7-2 to TRBJ2-1; the D gene is possibly TRBD1 (6 bases). Germline assignment: CDR1 SGHTA and CDR2 FQGNSA. CDR3 length equals 15 residues. V gave up 3 bases and J gave up 4 bases, with 13 bases separating them. Written as DNA, the CDR3 is TGTGCCAGCAGCTTGGTTCAGGGGATATACAATGAGCAGTTCTTC. This gives the protein CASSLVQGIYNEQFF.

The chain carries TRBV7-2 and TRBJ1-5; unclear D gene. Germline CDR1 reads SGHTA; CDR2 reads FQGNSA. V dropped 5 bases and J dropped 0 bases, with 17 bases sitting between them. This CDR3 is built from 17 residues. CDR3 sequence: CASSRGIPLFSNQPQHF. The DNA of the CDR3 is TGTGCCAGCAGCCGCGGGATACCGCTATTTAGCAATCAGCCCCAGCATTTT. The entire variable domain, with the rest obtained from reference TRBV7-2 and TRBJ1-5, is as follows: GAGVSQSPSNKVTEKGKDVELRCDPISGHTALYWYRQSLGQGLEFLIYFQGNSAPDKSGLPSDRFSAERTGGSVSTLTIQRTQQEDSAVYLCASSRGIPLFSNQPQHFGDGTRLSIL.

There are a few counts of this clonotype. The chain links TRBV7-9 to TRBJ1-1; D possibly corresponds to TRBD1 (6 bases). The germline gives CDR1 SEHNR, CDR2 FQNEAQ (reference sequence). V was trimmed by 5 bases and J by 1 base, leaving 11 bases between them. The CDR3 totals 14 residues. DNA of the CDR3: TGTGCCAGCAGCCCGGACAGCGAGAACACTGAAGCTTTCTTT. Encoded protein: CASSPDSENTEAFF.

J is TRBJ1-3 and V is TRBV20-1; D is undetermined. The CDR3 contains 13 residues. The V and J ends lost 4 bases and 2 bases respectively, with 9 bases between them. Germline assignment: CDR1 DFQATT and CDR2 SNEGSKA (reference sequence). The CDR3 here is CSATRTAGNTIYF. CDR3 sequence (DNA): TGCAGTGCTACTCGGACGGCTGGAAACACCATATATTTT.

The rearrangement uses TRBV18 and TRBJ1-2, with 7 nucleotides matching TRBD1. The CDR3 sequence is 14 residues long. The germline V gene encodes CDR1 KGHSH and CDR2 LQKENI. The J segment lost 4 bases and the V segment lost 3 bases, leaving 5 bases of the junction unmatched. The CDR3 sequence is CASSPDRASYGYTF. CDR3 sequence (DNA): TGTGCCAGCTCACCCGACAGGGCGTCCTATGGCTACACCTTC.

The V call is TRBV12-3 or TRBV12-4, the J call TRBJ1-5, with 9 bases identical to TRBD1. CDR3 size: 15 residues. The V gene end was trimmed by 5 bases and the J gene end by 6 bases; junction bases not matched to a gene: 8. The CDR3 region has the DNA TGTGCCAGCAGTGAACAGGGGGCAGAGGGTCAGCCCCAGCATTTT. Protein product: CASSEQGAEGQPQHF.

This clonotype appeared a few times. V usage is TRBV15 and J usage is TRBJ1-6; TRBD1 matches at 7 bases. The CDR3 loop spans 15 amino acids. J was trimmed by 7 bases and V by 0 bases; bases with no gene match: 3. CDR1 and CDR2 (germline): LNHNV, YYDKDF (reference sequence). The CDR3 sequence is CATSREAGGNSPLHF. The CDR3 DNA is TGTGCCACCAGCAGAGAGGCAGGGGGAAATTCACCCCTCCACTTT.

This clonotype has a handful of counts. This chain joins TRBV24-1 and TRBJ2-1; TRBD2 aligns across 8 bases. The J call may be in error: the DNA end matches TRBJ2-5 better. CDR3 length equals 16 residues. The germline gives CDR1 KGHDR, CDR2 SFDVKD. The DNA of the CDR3 is TGTGCCACCAGTGATCCAGCGGGGGCCCTCCAAGAGACCCAGTACTTC. It specifies CATSDPAGALQETQYF.